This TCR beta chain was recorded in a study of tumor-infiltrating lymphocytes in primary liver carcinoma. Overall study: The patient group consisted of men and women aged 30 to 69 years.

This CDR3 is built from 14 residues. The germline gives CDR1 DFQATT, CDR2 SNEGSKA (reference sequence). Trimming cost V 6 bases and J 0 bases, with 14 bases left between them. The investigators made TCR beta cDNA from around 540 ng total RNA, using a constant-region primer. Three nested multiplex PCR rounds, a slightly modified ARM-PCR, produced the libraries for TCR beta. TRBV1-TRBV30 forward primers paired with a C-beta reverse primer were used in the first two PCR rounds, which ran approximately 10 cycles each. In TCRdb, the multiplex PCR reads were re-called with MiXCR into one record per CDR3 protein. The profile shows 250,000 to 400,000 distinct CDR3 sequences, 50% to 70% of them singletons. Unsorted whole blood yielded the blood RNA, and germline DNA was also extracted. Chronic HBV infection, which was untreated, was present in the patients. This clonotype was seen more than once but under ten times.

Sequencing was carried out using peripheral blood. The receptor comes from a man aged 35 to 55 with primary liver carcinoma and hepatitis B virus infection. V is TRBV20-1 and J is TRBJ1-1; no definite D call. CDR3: CSARSGSLNTEAFF. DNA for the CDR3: TGCAGTGCCAGGTCTGGCTCTTTGAACACTGAAGCTTTCTTT.